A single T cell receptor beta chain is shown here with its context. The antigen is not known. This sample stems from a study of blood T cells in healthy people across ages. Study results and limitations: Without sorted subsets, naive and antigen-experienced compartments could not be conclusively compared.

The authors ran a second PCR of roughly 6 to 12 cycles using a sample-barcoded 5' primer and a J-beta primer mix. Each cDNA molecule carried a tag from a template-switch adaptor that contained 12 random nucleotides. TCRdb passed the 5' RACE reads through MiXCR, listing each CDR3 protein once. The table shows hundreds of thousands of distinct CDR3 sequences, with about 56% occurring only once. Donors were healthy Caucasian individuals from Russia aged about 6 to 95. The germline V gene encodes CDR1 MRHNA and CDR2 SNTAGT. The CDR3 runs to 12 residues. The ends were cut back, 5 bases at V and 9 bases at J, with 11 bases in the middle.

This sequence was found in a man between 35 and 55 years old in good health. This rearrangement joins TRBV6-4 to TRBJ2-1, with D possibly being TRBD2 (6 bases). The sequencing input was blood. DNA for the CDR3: TGTGCCAGCAGTCAAACCGGGGGTGAGCAGTTCTTC. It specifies CASSQTGGEQFF.